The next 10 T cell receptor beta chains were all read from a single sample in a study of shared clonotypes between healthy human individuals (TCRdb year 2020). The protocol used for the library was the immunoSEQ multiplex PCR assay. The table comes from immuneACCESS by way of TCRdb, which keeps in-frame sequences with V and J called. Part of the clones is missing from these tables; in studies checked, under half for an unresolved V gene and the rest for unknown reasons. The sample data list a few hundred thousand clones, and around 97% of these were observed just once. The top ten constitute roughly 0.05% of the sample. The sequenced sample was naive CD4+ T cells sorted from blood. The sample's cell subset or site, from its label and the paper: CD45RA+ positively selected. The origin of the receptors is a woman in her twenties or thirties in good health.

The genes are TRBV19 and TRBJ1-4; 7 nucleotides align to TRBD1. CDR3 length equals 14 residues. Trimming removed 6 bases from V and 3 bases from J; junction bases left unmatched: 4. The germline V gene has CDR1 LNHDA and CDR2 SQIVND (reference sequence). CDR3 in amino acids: CASRLQGSNEKLFF. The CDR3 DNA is TGTGCCAGTAGGCTACAGGGGTCTAATGAAAAACTGTTTTTT.

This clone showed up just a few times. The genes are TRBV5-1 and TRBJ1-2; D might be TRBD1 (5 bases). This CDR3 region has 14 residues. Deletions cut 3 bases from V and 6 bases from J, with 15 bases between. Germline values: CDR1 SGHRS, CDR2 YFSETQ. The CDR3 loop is CASSWDRPSNGYTF. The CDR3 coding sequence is TGCGCCAGCAGCTGGGACCGACCCTCTAATGGCTACACCTTC.

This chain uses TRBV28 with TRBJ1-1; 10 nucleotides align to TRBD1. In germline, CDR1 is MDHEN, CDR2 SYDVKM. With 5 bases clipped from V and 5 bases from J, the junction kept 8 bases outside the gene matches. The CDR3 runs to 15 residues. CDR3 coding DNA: TGTGCCAGCAGTGACAGGACAGGGGGGTTGACTGAAGCTTTCTTT. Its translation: CASSDRTGGLTEAFF.

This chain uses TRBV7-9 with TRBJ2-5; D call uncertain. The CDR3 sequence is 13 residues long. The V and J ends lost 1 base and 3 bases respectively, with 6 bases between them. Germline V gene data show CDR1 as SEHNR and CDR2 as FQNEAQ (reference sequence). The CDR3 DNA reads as TGTGCCAGCAGCTTAGTGCCGAAAGAGACCCAGTACTTC. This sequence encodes CASSLVPKETQYF. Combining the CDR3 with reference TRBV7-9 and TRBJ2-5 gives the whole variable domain DTGVSQNPRHKITKRGQNVTFRCDPISEHNRLYWYRQTLGQGPEFLTYFQNEAQLEKSRLLSDRFSAERPKGSFSTLEIQRTEQGDSAMYLCASSLVPKETQYFGPGTRLLVL.

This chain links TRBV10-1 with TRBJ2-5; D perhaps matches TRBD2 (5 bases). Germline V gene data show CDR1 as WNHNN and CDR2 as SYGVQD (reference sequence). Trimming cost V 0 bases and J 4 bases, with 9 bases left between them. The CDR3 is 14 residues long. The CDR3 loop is CASSESTGSETQYF. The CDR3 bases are TGCGCCAGCAGTGAGTCGACGGGGTCAGAGACCCAGTACTTC.

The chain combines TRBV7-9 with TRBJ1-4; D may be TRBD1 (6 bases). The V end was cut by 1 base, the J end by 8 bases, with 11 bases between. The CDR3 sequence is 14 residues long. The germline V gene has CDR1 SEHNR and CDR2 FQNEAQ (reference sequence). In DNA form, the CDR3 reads TGTGCCAGCAGCTTAGGGGGTGGACAGGAAAAACTGTTTTTT. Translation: CASSLGGGQEKLFF.

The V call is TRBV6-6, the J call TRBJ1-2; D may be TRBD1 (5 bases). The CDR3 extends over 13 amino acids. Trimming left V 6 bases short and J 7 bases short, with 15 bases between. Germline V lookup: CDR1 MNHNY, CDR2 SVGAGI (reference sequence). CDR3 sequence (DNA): TGTGCCAGCAGCCAGGGAGGGGAGGTTGGCTACACCTTC. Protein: CASSQGGEVGYTF.

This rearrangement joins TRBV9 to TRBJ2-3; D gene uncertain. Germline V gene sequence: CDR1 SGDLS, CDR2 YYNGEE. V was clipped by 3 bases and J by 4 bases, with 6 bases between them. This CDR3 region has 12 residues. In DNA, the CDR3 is TGTGCCAGCAGCGGCGCCGCAGATACGCAGTATTTT. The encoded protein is CASSGAADTQYF.

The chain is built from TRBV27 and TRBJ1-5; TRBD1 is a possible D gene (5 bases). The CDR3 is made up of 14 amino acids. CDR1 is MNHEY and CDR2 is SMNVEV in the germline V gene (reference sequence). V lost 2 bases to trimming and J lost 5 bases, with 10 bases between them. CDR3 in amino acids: CASSLEGADQPQHF. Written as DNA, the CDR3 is TGTGCCAGCAGTTTAGAAGGGGCTGATCAGCCCCAGCATTTT.

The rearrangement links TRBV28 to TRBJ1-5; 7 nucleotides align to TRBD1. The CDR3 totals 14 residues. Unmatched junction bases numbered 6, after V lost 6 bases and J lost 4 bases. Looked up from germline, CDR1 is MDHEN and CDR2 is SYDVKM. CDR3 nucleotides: TGTGCCAGCAGCTCCCCACAGGGGAATCAGCCCCAGCATTTT. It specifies CASSSPQGNQPQHF.